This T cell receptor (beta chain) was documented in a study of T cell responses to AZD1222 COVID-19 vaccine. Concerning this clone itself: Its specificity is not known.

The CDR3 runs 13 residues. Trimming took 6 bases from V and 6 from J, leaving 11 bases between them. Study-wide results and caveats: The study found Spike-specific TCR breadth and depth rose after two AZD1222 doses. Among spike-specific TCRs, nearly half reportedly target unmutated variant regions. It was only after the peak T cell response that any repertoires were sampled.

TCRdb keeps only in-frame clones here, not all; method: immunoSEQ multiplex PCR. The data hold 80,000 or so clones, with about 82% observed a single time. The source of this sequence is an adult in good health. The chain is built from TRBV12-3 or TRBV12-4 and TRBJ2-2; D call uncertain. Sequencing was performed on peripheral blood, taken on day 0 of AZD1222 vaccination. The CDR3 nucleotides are TGTGCCAGCAGGGTTAGGAATCCCGGGGAGCTGTTTTTT. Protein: CASRVRNPGELFF.